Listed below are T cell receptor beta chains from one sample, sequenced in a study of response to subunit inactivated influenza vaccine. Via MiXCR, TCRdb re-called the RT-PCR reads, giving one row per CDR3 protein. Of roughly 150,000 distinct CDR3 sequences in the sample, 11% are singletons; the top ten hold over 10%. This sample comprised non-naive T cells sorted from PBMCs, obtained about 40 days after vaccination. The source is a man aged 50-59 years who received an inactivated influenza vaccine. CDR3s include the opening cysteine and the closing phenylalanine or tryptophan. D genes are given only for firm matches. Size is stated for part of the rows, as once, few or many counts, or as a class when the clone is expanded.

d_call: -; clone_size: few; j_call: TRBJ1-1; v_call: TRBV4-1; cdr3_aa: CASSQDHGGRTEAFF; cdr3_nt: TGCGCCAGCAGCCAAGATCATGGCGGACGGACTGAAGCTTTCTTT
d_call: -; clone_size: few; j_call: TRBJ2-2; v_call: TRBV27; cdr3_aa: CASRVTNTGELFF; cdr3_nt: TGTGCCAGCAGGGTAACGAACACCGGGGAGCTGTTTTTT
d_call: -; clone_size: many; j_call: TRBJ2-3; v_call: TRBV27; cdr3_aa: CASSLGLDTQYF; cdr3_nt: TGTGCCAGCAGCTTGGGGTTAGATACGCAGTATTTT
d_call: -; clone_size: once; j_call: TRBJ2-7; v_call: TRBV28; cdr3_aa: CASSLTGHYEQYF; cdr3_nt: TGTGCCAGCAGTTTGACGGGTCACTACGAGCAGTACTTC
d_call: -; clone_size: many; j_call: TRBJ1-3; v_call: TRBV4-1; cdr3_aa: CASSQEGPYSGNTIYF; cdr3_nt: TGCGCCAGCAGCCAAGAGGGACCTTACTCTGGAAACACCATATATTTT
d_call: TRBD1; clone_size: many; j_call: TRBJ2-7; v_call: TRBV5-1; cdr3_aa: CASSLQTGAVNEQYF; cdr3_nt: TGCGCCAGCAGCTTGCAAACAGGGGCTGTCAACGAGCAGTACTTC
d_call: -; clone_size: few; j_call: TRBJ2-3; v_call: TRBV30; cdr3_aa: CAWSVPVLRTDTQYF; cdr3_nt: TGTGCCTGGAGTGTACCAGTTCTCCGCACAGATACGCAGTATTTT
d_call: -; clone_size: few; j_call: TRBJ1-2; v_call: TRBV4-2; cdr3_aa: CASSQNPTPGPYGYTF; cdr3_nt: TGTGCCAGCAGCCAAAATCCGACCCCCGGTCCCTATGGCTACACCTTC
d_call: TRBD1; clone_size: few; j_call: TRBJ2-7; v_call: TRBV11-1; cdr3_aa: CASSLGALTGTGRSYEQYF; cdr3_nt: TGTGCCAGCAGCTTAGGGGCCCTCACCGGGACAGGGAGGTCCTACGAGCAGTACTTC
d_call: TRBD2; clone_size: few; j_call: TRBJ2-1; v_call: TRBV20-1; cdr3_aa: CSARVSGGPNEQFF; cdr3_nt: TGCAGTGCTAGAGTCAGCGGGGGCCCCAATGAGCAGTTCTTC
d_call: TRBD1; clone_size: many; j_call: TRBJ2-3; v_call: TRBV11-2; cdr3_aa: CASSFATGPTDTQYF; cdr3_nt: TGTGCCAGCAGCTTCGCGACAGGGCCCACAGATACGCAGTATTTT
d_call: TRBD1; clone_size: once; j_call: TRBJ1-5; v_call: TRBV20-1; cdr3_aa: CSARALWDRAGSNQPQHF; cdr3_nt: TGCAGTGCTAGAGCCCTATGGGACAGGGCGGGTAGCAATCAGCCCCAGCATTTT
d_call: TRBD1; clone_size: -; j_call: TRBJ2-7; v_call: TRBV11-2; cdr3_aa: CASSLAQGVGYEQYF; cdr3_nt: TGTGCCAGCAGCTTAGCCCAGGGGGTGGGCTACGAGCAGTACTTC